This T cell receptor beta chain was retrieved from a study of T cell changes during pregnancy in multiple sclerosis. Assay: immunoSEQ multiplex PCR; the TCRdb copy retains only in-frame clones and omits some. The sample comprises 30,000 to 35,000 clones, approximately 90% of which are singletons, and approximately 12% rests with the top ten. This CDR3 spans 15 amino acids. The V end was cut by 6 bases, the J end by 3 bases, with 14 bases between. Germline lookup yields CDR1 MNHEY and CDR2 SMNVEV (reference sequence). The clonotype comes from a female donor with multiple sclerosis, enrolled in a pregnancy study. The material was CD8+ T cells from peripheral blood mononuclear cells, obtained in the first trimester of pregnancy. The rearrangement joins TRBV27 to TRBJ2-2; D is perhaps TRBD2 (6 bases). The CDR3 coding sequence is TGTGCCAGCAGCATTGGACTATTGGACACCGGGGAGCTGTTTTTT. It codes for CASSIGLLDTGELFF.